Shown below are 27 T cell receptor beta chains from a single sample sequenced in a study of T cells expressing NK-cell markers. Reanalyzing the 5' RACE reads, TCRdb keeps one entry per CDR3 protein, without DNA. In all, the sample yields about 460,000 distinct CDR3 sequences. Sequencing input: blood T cells: a sorted CD56 or NKG2C T cell subset, CD4+ or CD8+ T cells, or bulk PBMC T cells (not recorded which). Source of these receptors: a woman aged 45-59 years in good health.

This chain joins TRBV24-1 and TRBJ2-1. This CDR3 contains 15 residues. Looked up from germline, CDR1 is KGHDR and CDR2 is SFDVKD. The CDR3 sequence is CATSDTGQPYNEQFF.

The chain uses TRBV19 and TRBJ2-4; TCRdb's D gene call, TRBD1, goes unchecked for lack of DNA. Germline V gene data show CDR1 as LNHDA and CDR2 as SQIVND (reference sequence). This CDR3 has 14 amino acids. The CDR3 is CASSILGRGNIQYF.

V and J are TRBV10-3 and TRBJ1-1; TCRdb designates TRBD1, a call that cannot be tested without DNA. Looked up from germline, CDR1 is ENHRY and CDR2 is SYGVKD. The CDR3 length is 12 residues. This CDR3 reads CATRIRGWGAFF.

The chain employs TRBV6-5 and TRBJ1-2. The CDR3 runs 11 residues. Germline CDR1 is MNHEY and CDR2 is SVGAGI. The CDR3 here is CASTEGSGYTF.

The V call is TRBV12-3 or TRBV12-4, the J call TRBJ1-5. This CDR3 has 15 residues. The CDR3 protein is CASSLSPVAGQPQHF.

The rearrangement uses TRBV7-9 and TRBJ2-7; the TRBD1 assignment by TCRdb is unverifiable without DNA. The CDR3 spans 15 residues. Germline values: CDR1 SEHNR, CDR2 FQNEAQ (reference sequence). The CDR3 loop reads CASSGQLGQGSKQYF.

The V call is TRBV10-1, the J call TRBJ2-1; TCRdb calls TRBD2, which cannot be checked without DNA. CDR3 length: 16 amino acids. In germline, CDR1 is WNHNN, CDR2 SYGVQD (reference sequence). The CDR3 sequence is CASSESPAGGNREQFF.

V gene TRBV4-1 combines with J gene TRBJ2-3; TCRdb's D call, TRBD2, is unchecked because there is no DNA. This CDR3 region has 17 residues. Germline CDR1 reads MGHRA; CDR2 reads YSYEKL. CDR3 region: CASSQGKRDLITDTQYF.

The chain is built from TRBV7-2 and TRBJ2-2. This CDR3 comprises 14 residues. Germline V lookup: CDR1 SGHTA, CDR2 FQGNSA. CDR3: CASSPGSVAGELFF.

This chain links TRBV11-2 with TRBJ2-2; without DNA, the TCRdb call of TRBD1 cannot be checked. There are 15 residues in the CDR3. Germline CDR1 reads SGHAT; CDR2 reads FQNNGV. The CDR3 here is CASSTGTISSGELFF. Together with reference TRBV11-2 and TRBJ2-2, the CDR3 gives the full variable domain: EAGVAQSPRYKIIEKRQSVAFWCNPISGHATLYWYQQILGQGPKLLIQFQNNGVVDDSQLPKDRFSAERLKGVDSTLKIQPAKLEDSAVYLCASSTGTISSGELFFGEGSRLTVL.

The rearrangement uses TRBV5-5 and TRBJ2-2. Germline V CDR1 and CDR2: SGHKS, YYEKEE (reference sequence). The CDR3 contains 21 residues. The CDR3 reads CASSLGAGKFPKFANTGELFF. The full variable domain, completed using reference TRBV5-5 and TRBJ2-2, is DAGVTQSPTHLIKTRGQQVTLRCSPISGHKSVSWYQQVLGQGPQFIFQYYEKEERGRGNFPDRFSARQFPNYSSELNVNALLLGDSALYLCASSLGAGKFPKFANTGELFFGEGSRLTVL.

The chain combines TRBV20-1 with TRBJ2-1; TCRdb returns TRBD1, unconfirmable since there is no DNA. Germline V CDR1 and CDR2: DFQATT, SNEGSKA (reference sequence). The CDR3 spans 13 residues. The CDR3 spells CSASGTKNNEQFF.

The chain joins TRBV6-1 to TRBJ2-5; TCRdb selects TRBD1, and the lack of DNA leaves this call unchecked. The CDR3 consists of 14 residues. Germline V CDR1 and CDR2: MNHNS, SASEGT. This chain's CDR3 is CASTAPGGQETQYF.

The chain has TRBV20-1 and TRBJ2-1; TCRdb selects TRBD2, and the lack of DNA leaves this call unchecked. The germline gives CDR1 DFQATT, CDR2 SNEGSKA (reference sequence). This CDR3 has 13 amino acids. This CDR3 reads CSGGPLGANEQFF.

The chain carries TRBV27 and TRBJ2-1; the D call from TCRdb, TRBD2, cannot be confirmed without DNA. Germline assignment: CDR1 MNHEY and CDR2 SMNVEV (reference sequence). The CDR3 covers 16 residues. The CDR3 here is CASSLEGLAGNNEQFF.

The rearrangement links TRBV29-1 to TRBJ2-2; the D call of TRBD2 rests on TCRdb alone, since no DNA is present to check it. This CDR3 spans 15 amino acids. CDR1 SQVTM and CDR2 ANQGSEA come from the germline V gene. CDR3 protein: CSVEAREGLTGELFF.

The chain carries TRBV3-1 and TRBJ2-2. CDR3 size: 15 residues. Germline CDR1 LGHDT, CDR2 YNNKEL (reference sequence). CDR3 sequence reads: CASSPDGTHTGELFF.

This sequence joins TRBV5-8 and TRBJ2-4; there is no DNA to check the TCRdb D call of TRBD1. Germline lookup yields CDR1 SGHTS and CDR2 YDEGEE. There are 14 residues in the CDR3. CDR3 region: CASRNGGLRNIQYF.

V usage is TRBV15 and J usage is TRBJ2-3; the D gene TCRdb calls, TRBD2, cannot be checked with no DNA. CDR3 size: 15 residues. Looked up from germline, CDR1 is LNHNV and CDR2 is YYDKDF (reference sequence). The CDR3: CATSRTAGGSDTQYF. The full variable domain, with the rest looked up from reference TRBV15 and TRBJ2-3, is DAMVIQNPRYQVTQFGKPVTLSCSQTLNHNVMYWYQQKSSQAPKLLFHYYDKDFNNEADTPDNFQSRRPNTSFCFLDIRSPGLGDTAMYLCATSRTAGGSDTQYFGPGTRLTVL.

The chain employs TRBV6-5 and TRBJ2-1; TCRdb's D call of TRBD1 is untestable without DNA. Germline CDR1 and CDR2: MNHEY and SVGAGI. The CDR3 loop spans 16 amino acids. CDR3 sequence: CASSIGRGSSYNEQFF.

This rearrangement joins TRBV20-1 to TRBJ2-3; TCRdb outputs TRBD2, but without DNA this stays unchecked. CDR3 length: 14 amino acids. In germline, CDR1 is DFQATT, CDR2 SNEGSKA (reference sequence). The CDR3 loop reads CSAKRLVSTDTQYF.

This chain uses TRBV5-6 with TRBJ1-2. Germline-derived CDR1 and CDR2 are SGHDT and YYEEEE. The CDR3 totals 15 residues. The chain's CDR3 is CASSLAADWNYGYTF.

CDR3 loop: CASSQNPNYEQYF. The chain couples TRBV3-1 to TRBJ2-7. Germline CDR1 and CDR2: LGHDT and YNNKEL (reference sequence). This CDR3 has 13 amino acids.

This chain connects TRBV13 to TRBJ2-7. Per germline, CDR1 PRHDT and CDR2 FYEKMQ (reference sequence). The CDR3 is 14 residues long. The CDR3 sequence is CASSPRVVFYEQYF. The variable domain in full, completed from reference TRBV13 and TRBJ2-7, reads AAGVIQSPRHLIKEKRETATLKCYPIPRHDTVYWYQQGPGQDPQFLISFYEKMQSDKGSIPDRFSAQQFSDYHSELNMSSLELGDSALYFCASSPRVVFYEQYFGPGTRLTVT.

The chain is built from TRBV20-1 and TRBJ2-7; the D call from TCRdb, TRBD1, cannot be confirmed without DNA. In germline, CDR1 is DFQATT, CDR2 SNEGSKA (reference sequence). CDR3 size: 15 residues. The CDR3 loop is CSARDYGQGSYEQYF.

This CDR3 reads CASSLGQGRSKNIQYF. The chain recombines TRBV7-2 with TRBJ2-4; TCRdb picks TRBD2, but there is no DNA to check that call. CDR3 length: 16 amino acids. Germline loops: CDR1 SGHTA, CDR2 FQGNSA. Together with reference TRBV7-2 and TRBJ2-4, the CDR3 gives the full variable domain: GAGVSQSPSNKVTEKGKDVELRCDPISGHTALYWYRQSLGQGLEFLIYFQGNSAPDKSGLPSDRFSAERTGGSVSTLTIQRTQQEDSAVYLCASSLGQGRSKNIQYFGAGTRLSVL.

The CDR3 sequence: CAILASEKETQYF. This chain uses TRBV10-3 with TRBJ2-5; TCRdb calls TRBD2, which cannot be checked without DNA. This CDR3 is 13 amino acids long. Germline values: CDR1 ENHRY, CDR2 SYGVKD.